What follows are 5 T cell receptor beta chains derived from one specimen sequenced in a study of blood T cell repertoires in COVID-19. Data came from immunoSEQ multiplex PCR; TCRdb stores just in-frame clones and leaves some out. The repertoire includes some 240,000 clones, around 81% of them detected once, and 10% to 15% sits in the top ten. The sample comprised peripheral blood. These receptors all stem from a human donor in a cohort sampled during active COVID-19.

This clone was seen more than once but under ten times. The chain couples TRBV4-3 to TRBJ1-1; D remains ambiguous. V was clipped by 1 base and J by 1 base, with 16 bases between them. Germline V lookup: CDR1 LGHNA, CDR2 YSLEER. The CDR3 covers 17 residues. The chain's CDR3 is CASSQGLGAEKNTEAFF. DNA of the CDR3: TGCGCCAGCAGCCAAGGGCTAGGTGCGGAGAAGAACACTGAAGCTTTCTTT.

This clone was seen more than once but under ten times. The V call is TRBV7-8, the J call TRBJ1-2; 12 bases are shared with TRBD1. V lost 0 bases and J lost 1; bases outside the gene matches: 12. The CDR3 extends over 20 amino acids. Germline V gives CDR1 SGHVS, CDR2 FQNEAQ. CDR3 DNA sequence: TGTGCCAGCAGCTTAGCCCCGGGACAGGGGGCCCACCTATTTAACTATGGCTACACCTTC. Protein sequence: CASSLAPGQGAHLFNYGYTF.

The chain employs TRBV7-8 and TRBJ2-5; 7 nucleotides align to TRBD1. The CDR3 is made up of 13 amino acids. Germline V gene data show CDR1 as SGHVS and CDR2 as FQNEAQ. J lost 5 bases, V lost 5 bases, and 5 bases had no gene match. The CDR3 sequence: CASSPDRPETQYF. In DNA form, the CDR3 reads TGTGCCAGCAGCCCGGACAGGCCGGAGACCCAGTACTTC.

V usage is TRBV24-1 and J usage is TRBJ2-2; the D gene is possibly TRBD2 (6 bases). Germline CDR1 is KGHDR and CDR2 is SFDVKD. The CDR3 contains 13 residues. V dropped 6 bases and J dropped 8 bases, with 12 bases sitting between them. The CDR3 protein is CATSPRGPGELFF. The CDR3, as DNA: TGTGCCACCAGTCCGCGGGGTCCGGGGGAGCTGTTTTTT.

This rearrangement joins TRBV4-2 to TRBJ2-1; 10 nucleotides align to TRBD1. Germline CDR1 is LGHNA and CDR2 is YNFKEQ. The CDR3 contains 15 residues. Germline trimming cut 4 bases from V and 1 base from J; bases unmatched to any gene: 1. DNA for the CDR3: TGTGCCAGCAGCCCGGGACAGGGGTCCTACAATGAGCAGTTCTTC. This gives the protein CASSPGQGSYNEQFF.